This paragraph reports one T cell receptor beta chain. CDR1 and CDR2 from the germline V gene are SEHNR and FQNEAQ (reference sequence). The CDR3 consists of 14 residues. V was clipped by 4 bases and J by 5 bases, with 12 bases between them. The sample comes from a study of blood T cell repertoires in COVID-19. Repertoires were generated with immunoSEQ multiplex PCR, while TCRdb's copy carries only in-frame clones and drops some. The table lists 250,000 to 300,000 clones, around 78% of them singletons. Sequencing was performed on peripheral blood. This sequence joins TRBV7-9 and TRBJ1-5; D is ambiguous. The TCR sequence derives from a man aged 55 to 69 who had recovered from COVID-19. The CDR3 sequence is CASSSTATDQPQHF. The CDR3 coding sequence is TGTGCCAGCAGCTCGACTGCAACGGATCAGCCCCAGCATTTT. Filled out from reference TRBV7-9 and TRBJ1-5, the complete variable domain reads DTGVSQNPRHKITKRGQNVTFRCDPISEHNRLYWYRQTLGQGPEFLTYFQNEAQLEKSRLLSDRFSAERPKGSFSTLEIQRTEQGDSAMYLCASSSTATDQPQHFGDGTRLSIL.